This T cell receptor (beta chain) was recovered during a study of blood T cell repertoires in COVID-19. Study-wide background: Acute and convalescent COVID-19 samples came from the United States, Italy and Spain. T cells, B-cell-depleted T cells, or PBMCs provided the cDNA or gDNA that served as material.

Germline V gives CDR1 LNHDA, CDR2 SQIVND (reference sequence). The CDR3 loop spans 14 amino acids. V shed 4 bases and J shed 6 bases, with 12 bases lying between them. Methods used by the authors: Amplification of reference gene primers was used by the study to estimate nucleated cell counts. Data came from immunoSEQ multiplex PCR; TCRdb stores just in-frame clones and leaves some out. That table supplies the V and J calls and clone size; D and trimming were determined from the DNA. Of around 210,000 clones in the sample, almost 90% were seen once. The chain carries TRBV19 and TRBJ2-2; D perhaps matches TRBD2 (5 bases). This TCR derives from a man aged 18 to 29 with active or convalescent COVID-19. The sample was peripheral blood. In DNA form, the CDR3 reads TGTGCCAGTAGTACGGGGTCACTAGCCGGGGAGCTGTTTTTT. Translating gives CASSTGSLAGELFF. Together with reference TRBV19 and TRBJ2-2, the CDR3 gives the full variable domain: DGGITQSPKYLFRKEGQNVTLSCEQNLNHDAMYWYRQDPGQGLRLIYYSQIVNDFQKGDIAEGYSVSREKKESFPLTVTSAQKNPTAFYLCASSTGSLAGELFFGEGSRLTVL.